These T cell receptor beta chains were read from a single sample in a study of shared clonotypes between healthy human individuals. Profiling relied on immunoSEQ multiplex PCR, and the TCRdb table lists in-frame clones only, not all of them. The sample has about 1.1 million clones; approximately 80% are singletons. The sequenced sample consisted of memory CD4+ T cells from PBMCs. These receptor sequences come from a man between 18 and 29 years old in good health. Some clones in this sample may be carry-over from other donors' samples. Each CDR3 is given with its conserved first and last residue. The D gene is left open where the match is weak. Clone size appears in some rows only: once, few, many, or a class for an expanded clone.

V gene: TRBV18; clone size: -; D gene: -; CDR3 length: 16; J gene: TRBJ2-6; CDR3 protein: CASSPPSGYGANVLTF; CDR3 DNA: TGTGCCAGCTCACCACCGTCGGGTTATGGGGCCAACGTCCTGACTTTC
V gene: TRBV4-1; clone size: few; D gene: TRBD2; CDR3 length: 17; J gene: TRBJ2-2; CDR3 protein: CASSQHSRGRAAGELFF; CDR3 DNA: TGCGCCAGCAGCCAACATTCCCGCGGGAGGGCGGCCGGGGAGCTGTTTTTT
V gene: TRBV9; clone size: -; D gene: -; CDR3 length: 14; J gene: TRBJ1-3; CDR3 protein: CASSGAWTGNTIYF; CDR3 DNA: TGTGCCAGCAGCGGCGCGTGGACTGGAAACACCATATATTTT
V gene: TRBV5-1; clone size: -; D gene: TRBD2; CDR3 length: 15; J gene: TRBJ2-1; CDR3 protein: CASSLLAGVGDEQFF; CDR3 DNA: TGCGCCAGCAGTCTCCTAGCGGGAGTAGGCGATGAGCAGTTCTTC
V gene: TRBV5-1; clone size: -; D gene: -; CDR3 length: 14; J gene: TRBJ2-3; CDR3 protein: CASSFGPGTDTQYF; CDR3 DNA: TGCGCCAGCAGCTTCGGACCGGGCACAGATACGCAGTATTTT
V gene: TRBV29-1; clone size: -; D gene: -; CDR3 length: 13; J gene: TRBJ2-3; CDR3 protein: CSVDGGNTDTQYF; CDR3 DNA: TGCAGCGTTGATGGCGGGAACACAGATACGCAGTATTTT
V gene: TRBV7-9; clone size: -; D gene: -; CDR3 length: 13; J gene: TRBJ1-1; CDR3 protein: CASSLSGAQGAFF; CDR3 DNA: TGTGCCAGCAGCTTATCTGGTGCCCAGGGAGCTTTCTTT
V gene: TRBV4-3; clone size: -; D gene: -; CDR3 length: 16; J gene: TRBJ1-3; CDR3 protein: CASSLTHSFSGNTIYF; CDR3 DNA: TGCGCCAGCAGCCTTACACACAGCTTCTCTGGAAACACCATATATTTT
V gene: TRBV28; clone size: -; D gene: TRBD1; CDR3 length: 14; J gene: TRBJ1-1; CDR3 protein: CASSQQGPRTEAFF; CDR3 DNA: TGTGCCAGCAGTCAACAGGGGCCTAGGACTGAAGCTTTCTTT
V gene: TRBV7-2; clone size: -; D gene: -; CDR3 length: 13; J gene: TRBJ2-1; CDR3 protein: CASSSSSYNEQFF; CDR3 DNA: TGTGCCAGCAGCTCTAGCTCCTACAATGAGCAGTTCTTC
V gene: TRBV27; clone size: -; D gene: -; CDR3 length: 17; J gene: TRBJ2-6; CDR3 protein: CASSHTSGSSGANVLTF; CDR3 DNA: TGTGCCAGCAGCCATACCTCAGGGAGTTCTGGGGCCAACGTCCTGACTTTC
V gene: TRBV30; clone size: -; D gene: -; CDR3 length: 13; J gene: TRBJ1-4; CDR3 protein: CAWCPGMDEKLFF; CDR3 DNA: TGTGCCTGGTGTCCAGGGATGGATGAAAAACTGTTTTTT
V gene: TRBV6-1; clone size: -; D gene: -; CDR3 length: 15; J gene: TRBJ2-7; CDR3 protein: CASSEILVQPLEQYF; CDR3 DNA: TGTGCCAGCAGTGAAATCTTGGTACAGCCACTCGAGCAGTACTTC
V gene: TRBV19; clone size: -; D gene: -; CDR3 length: 16; J gene: TRBJ2-1; CDR3 protein: CASRGVDPRSYNEQFF; CDR3 DNA: TGTGCCAGTAGGGGGGTAGACCCCAGGTCCTACAATGAGCAGTTCTTC
V gene: TRBV28; clone size: -; D gene: -; CDR3 length: 16; J gene: TRBJ1-1; CDR3 protein: CASSFSGRGSGTEAFF; CDR3 DNA: TGTGCCAGCAGTTTCAGCGGGCGGGGGTCGGGCACTGAAGCTTTCTTT
V gene: TRBV19; clone size: few; D gene: TRBD2; CDR3 length: 15; J gene: TRBJ2-3; CDR3 protein: CASSRLAGFTDTQYF; CDR3 DNA: TGTGCCAGTAGTCGCCTAGCGGGGTTCACAGATACGCAGTATTTT
V gene: TRBV11-2; clone size: -; D gene: TRBD2; CDR3 length: 17; J gene: TRBJ2-5; CDR3 protein: CASSLELAGGYQETQYF; CDR3 DNA: TGTGCCAGCAGCTTAGAACTAGCGGGAGGCTACCAAGAGACCCAGTACTTC
V gene: TRBV7-3; clone size: -; D gene: -; CDR3 length: 13; J gene: TRBJ2-1; CDR3 protein: CASSFSRNNEQFF; CDR3 DNA: TGTGCCAGCAGCTTCAGCAGGAACAATGAGCAGTTCTTC
V gene: TRBV9; clone size: -; D gene: -; CDR3 length: 14; J gene: TRBJ1-2; CDR3 protein: CASSVARAGNGYTF; CDR3 DNA: TGTGCCAGCAGCGTAGCTAGGGCAGGGAATGGCTACACCTTC
V gene: TRBV6-1; clone size: -; D gene: -; CDR3 length: 15; J gene: TRBJ2-7; CDR3 protein: CASRPARDLVYEQYF; CDR3 DNA: TGTGCCAGCAGACCGGCTAGGGACTTGGTCTACGAGCAGTACTTC
V gene: TRBV15; clone size: -; D gene: -; CDR3 length: 14; J gene: TRBJ2-7; CDR3 protein: CATSRDRGPYEQYF; CDR3 DNA: TGTGCCACCAGCAGAGACAGGGGACCCTACGAGCAGTACTTC
V gene: TRBV29-1; clone size: -; D gene: -; CDR3 length: 11; J gene: TRBJ1-2; CDR3 protein: CSVSGSHSYTF; CDR3 DNA: TGCAGCGTTTCGGGCAGCCATAGCTACACCTTC
V gene: TRBV28; clone size: -; D gene: TRBD1; CDR3 length: 15; J gene: TRBJ2-1; CDR3 protein: CASSSRTGFVNEQFF; CDR3 DNA: TGTGCCAGCAGTTCCCGGACAGGGTTCGTGAATGAGCAGTTCTTC
V gene: TRBV18; clone size: -; D gene: -; CDR3 length: 16; J gene: TRBJ1-2; CDR3 protein: CASSPQGPQFNYGYTF; CDR3 DNA: TGTGCCAGCTCACCCCAGGGACCTCAATTTAACTATGGCTACACCTTC
V gene: TRBV10-3; clone size: -; D gene: TRBD1; CDR3 length: 13; J gene: TRBJ2-7; CDR3 protein: CAISGQGAHEQYF; CDR3 DNA: TGTGCCATCAGTGGACAGGGGGCGCACGAGCAGTACTTC
V gene: TRBV28; clone size: once; D gene: -; CDR3 length: 11; J gene: TRBJ2-1; CDR3 protein: CASSFRETAIF; CDR3 DNA: TGTGCCAGCAGTTTCCGGGAGACAGCAATCTTC
V gene: TRBV28; clone size: -; D gene: TRBD1; CDR3 length: 15; J gene: TRBJ1-2; CDR3 protein: CASSSSGQGVYGYTF; CDR3 DNA: TGTGCCAGCAGTTCCTCCGGACAGGGGGTTTATGGCTACACCTTC
V gene: TRBV7-3; clone size: -; D gene: -; CDR3 length: 15; J gene: TRBJ2-3; CDR3 protein: CASSFGGNKRDTQYF; CDR3 DNA: TGTGCCAGCAGCTTTGGCGGGAACAAGAGAGATACGCAGTATTTT
V gene: TRBV18; clone size: -; D gene: -; CDR3 length: 11; J gene: TRBJ2-1; CDR3 protein: CASSPGYEEFF; CDR3 DNA: TGTGCCAGCTCACCAGGTTATGAAGAGTTCTTC
V gene: TRBV7-9; clone size: once; D gene: -; CDR3 length: 16; J gene: TRBJ2-3; CDR3 protein: CASSLWGSGQTDTQYF; CDR3 DNA: TGTGCCAGCAGCTTATGGGGTAGCGGCCAAACAGATACGCAGTATTTT
V gene: TRBV7-2; clone size: -; D gene: TRBD2; CDR3 length: 16; J gene: TRBJ2-5; CDR3 protein: CASSLTSGPGGETQYF; CDR3 DNA: TGTGCCAGCAGCTTGACTAGCGGCCCAGGAGGGGAGACCCAGTACTTC